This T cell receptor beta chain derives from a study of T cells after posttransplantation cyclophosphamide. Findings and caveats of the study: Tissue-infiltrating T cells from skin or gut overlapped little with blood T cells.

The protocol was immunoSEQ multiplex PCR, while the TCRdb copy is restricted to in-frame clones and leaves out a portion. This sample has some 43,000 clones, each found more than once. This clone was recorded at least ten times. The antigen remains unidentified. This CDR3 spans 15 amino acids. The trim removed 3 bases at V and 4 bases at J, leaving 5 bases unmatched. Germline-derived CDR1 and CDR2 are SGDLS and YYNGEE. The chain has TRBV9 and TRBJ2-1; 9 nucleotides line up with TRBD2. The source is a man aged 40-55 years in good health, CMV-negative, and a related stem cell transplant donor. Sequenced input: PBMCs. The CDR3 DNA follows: TGTGCCAGCAGCGCTGGACTAGCGCCTTACAATGAGCAGTTCTTC. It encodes CASSAGLAPYNEQFF.